This note documents a single T cell receptor beta chain sequence. Its antigen is not known. This specimen belongs to a study of cytomegalovirus exposure and HLA in healthy donors. Study-wide findings and caveats: Cytomegalovirus-associated status was assigned to approximately 160 TCR beta chains. There were a few CMV-associated chains whose specificity for CMV antigens was confirmed in vitro.

The V and J ends lost 5 bases and 1 base respectively, with 9 bases between them. The CDR3 is 13 amino acids. CDR1 is MGHDK and CDR2 is SYGVNS in the germline V gene. Assay: immunoSEQ multiplex PCR; the TCRdb copy retains only in-frame clones and omits some. The sample records about 310,000 clones, roughly 90% being singletons. The receptor's source is a man aged 25-40 years in good health and CMV-seronegative. J is TRBJ2-7 and V is TRBV25-1, with a possible D match to TRBD1 (6 bases). The sequenced sample was PBMCs. The CDR3 region is CASSSTGSYEQYF. The CDR3 DNA reads TGTGCCAGCAGTTCCACAGGGTCCTACGAGCAGTACTTC.